This T cell receptor (beta chain) was identified in a study of blood T cell repertoires in COVID-19. Study-wide background: T cells, B-cell-depleted T cells, or PBMCs provided the cDNA or gDNA that served as material.

The CDR3 runs to 17 residues. Original handling: Amplification of reference gene primers was used by the study to estimate nucleated cell counts. The protocol was immunoSEQ multiplex PCR, while the TCRdb copy is restricted to in-frame clones and leaves out a portion. V, J and clone size reflect that table, while D and trimming were determined from the DNA. Of 200,000 to 300,000 clones listed, around 87% are singletons. The chain combines TRBV21-1 with TRBJ2-6; the table gives TRBD1 as D, unverified against the DNA. TRBV21-1 is a known pseudogene. The receptor's source is a woman in her forties who had recovered from COVID-19. The sample was peripheral blood. The CDR3 nucleotides are TGTGCCAGCAGCCCGAGACAGGGGGCTTATGGGGCCAACGTCCTGACTTTC. Its translation: CASSPRQGAYGANVLTF.